This T cell receptor beta chain was retrieved from a study of T cell repertoires in cytomegalovirus infection. Study-level background: Shared public TCR beta signatures pointed to both CMV infection and a matching HLA type. Findings of the study overall: Adding up the frequency of public TCR beta families identified people who carried CMV plus the relevant HLA. The ex vivo response was dominated by HLA-C-restricted CMV-specific TCR beta clonotypes.

CDR1 and CDR2 (germline): MNHEY, SMNVEV (reference sequence). The V end lost 4 bases, the J end lost 4 bases, and 10 bases lay between the germline ends. CDR3 length: 13 residues. TCRdb reprocessed the reads via MiXCR and lists one record per CDR3 protein. The data show about 770,000 distinct CDR3 sequences, with roughly 28% seen just once and around 14% held by the top ten. As for this clonotype: The antigen is not known.

The TCR originated in a human donor in good health (CMV status not recorded). Some clones in this sample may be carry-over from other donors' samples. The chain recombines TRBV27 with TRBJ1-1; no definite D call. Sequencing used cultured CD8+ T cells from PBMCs, obtained from culture after CMV antigen stimulation. The CDR3 is CASSYGGTTEAFF. The CDR3 region has the DNA TGTGCCAGCAGTTACGGCGGCACCACTGAAGCTTTCTTT.